This TCR beta chain was captured in a study of response to subunit inactivated influenza vaccine. Study outcomes and limitations: Authors suggested each seasonal flu vaccination may recruit only limited numbers of new T cells.

Germline assignment: CDR1 SGHDN and CDR2 FVKESK. This CDR3 comprises 16 residues. V lost 4 bases and J 4 bases, leaving 19 bases between the germline ends. TCRdb ran MiXCR on the RT-PCR reads and lists one entry per CDR3 protein. Of a few hundred thousand distinct CDR3 sequences in the sample, 21% were seen once. With respect to this clonotype: Its target is unknown.

The sample consisted of PBMCs from blood, taken about 20 months after vaccination. This sequence joins TRBV14 and TRBJ1-2; a weak D match, TRBD1 (5 bases). This receptor was identified in a man between 50 and 75 years old who received an inactivated influenza vaccine. The CDR3 DNA sequence: TGTGCCAGCAGCCCAACTAAGACAGCGATCCTCTATGGCTACACCTTC. Its protein product is CASSPTKTAILYGYTF.